The clone carrying this TCR beta chain was observed a handful of times. TCRdb used MiXCR to reprocess the RT-PCR reads, holding one entry per CDR3 protein. The sample comprises about 540,000 distinct CDR3 sequences, 20% to 25% of which are singletons, and around 2.8% rests with the top ten. The data derive from a study of response to subunit inactivated influenza vaccine. This CDR3 region has 16 residues. The V gene's germline CDR1 is SGHTA and CDR2 FQGNSA. Trimming removed 0 bases from V and 0 bases from J, with 11 bases in between. These data were also reused for a study on T cells expressing NK-cell markers. That work contributes: 5'RACE template switching with UMIs generated TCR beta cDNA. The TCR beta repertoires were obtained from sorted CD3+CD56+NKG2C+, CD3+CD56+NKG2C- and CD3+CD56-NKG2C+ T cells. Seven sequenced donors out of eight were HCMV-seropositive, one seronegative. In more than five donors, dominant CD3+CD56+NKG2C+ clonotypes ranked among the top 10 CD8+ clonotypes.

This TCR derives from a man aged 45-60 years who received an inactivated influenza vaccine. J is TRBJ1-1 and V is TRBV7-2; D remains unclear. The sequences come from CD4+ T cells sorted from PBMCs, collected 11 to 12 days after vaccination. CDR3 sequence reads: CASSLAYGVMNTEAFF. CDR3 sequence (DNA): TGTGCCAGCAGCTTAGCGTATGGGGTTATGAACACTGAAGCTTTCTTT.